A single sample gave rise to the 31 T cell receptor beta chains below, sequenced in a study of human T cells and chemical hapten exposure. From the RACE reads, TCRdb called clonotypes with MiXCR, one entry per CDR3 protein. The table shows approximately 350,000 distinct CDR3 sequences, with under 9% occurring only once. Time point defined: patch test 1, 2 weeks after DPC sensitization. Documented treatment: therapeutic diphenylcyclopropenone sensitization with weekly scalp DPC. This specimen consisted of whole blood, obtained in connection with sensitization to the hapten diphenylcyclopropenone (DPC). Receptors were obtained from a young woman with alopecia areata. Some clones in this sample may be carry-over from other donors' samples.

The rearrangement joins TRBV4-3 to TRBJ2-1; D is undetermined. Trimming took 1 base from V and 3 from J, leaving 7 bases between them. Per the germline V gene, CDR1 is LGHNA and CDR2 is YSLEER. CDR3 length: 14 amino acids. CDR3 bases: TGCGCCAGCAGCCAAGCGGAGAACTACAATGAGCAGTTCTTC. Translation gives CASSQAENYNEQFF.

Only a few counts were recorded for this clonotype. This sequence joins TRBV6-5 and TRBJ1-2, with D unclear. CDR3 length: 14 amino acids. Germline loops: CDR1 MNHEY, CDR2 SVGAGI. V was cut by 0 bases and J by 1 base, with 6 bases left in between. The CDR3 sequence is CASSYSGVNYGYTF. CDR3 bases: TGTGCCAGCAGTTACTCTGGGGTTAACTATGGCTACACCTTC.

This clonotype was counted a few times. The rearrangement links TRBV4-2 to TRBJ1-1; D gene uncertain. The CDR3 has 13 amino acids. With 7 bases removed from V and 1 base from J, the gap between germline ends came to 10 bases. The germline V gene has CDR1 LGHNA and CDR2 YNFKEQ. CDR3 amino acids: CASISHQNTEAFF. Here the CDR3 DNA reads TGTGCCAGCATCTCTCACCAGAACACTGAAGCTTTCTTT.

This clonotype was seen more than once but under ten times. The J gene is TRBJ1-2, the V gene TRBV6-2 or TRBV6-3, with D tentatively TRBD1 (6 bases). The ends were cut back, 5 bases at V and 6 bases at J, with 16 bases in the middle. Germline V CDR1 and CDR2: MNHEY, SVGEGT. The CDR3 runs 14 residues. The CDR3 is CASSTRERGDGYTF. The CDR3 bases are TGTGCCAGCAGTACCCGGGAGAGGGGGGATGGCTACACCTTC.

This clonotype showed up just a few times. The chain recombines TRBV6-5 with TRBJ2-3; a possible D gene is TRBD2 (7 bases). CDR1 and CDR2 (germline): MNHEY, SVGAGI. V was trimmed by 1 base and J by 5 bases, leaving 22 bases between them. The CDR3 has 18 amino acids. CDR3 DNA: TGTGCCAGCAGTTACTTCAAGGGCGGGGGCCAAGAGGGAGATACGCAGTATTTT. Translation gives CASSYFKGGGQEGDTQYF.

This clonotype occurred a few times. The CDR3 DNA is TGTGCCAGCAGCCGTGGGGCGAATGAAAAACTGTTTTTT. Encoded protein: CASSRGANEKLFF. The rearrangement links TRBV11-1 to TRBJ1-4; weak D call: TRBD1 (5 bases). With 5 bases removed from V and 5 bases from J, the gap between germline ends came to 9 bases. This CDR3 has 13 amino acids. Germline CDR1 SGHAT, CDR2 FQDESV (reference sequence).

This clonotype was found many times. The CDR3 sequence: CASIFEDRNNEQFF. DNA of the CDR3: TGCGCCAGCATTTTCGAGGACAGAAACAATGAGCAGTTCTTC. The chain couples TRBV5-1 to TRBJ2-1, with D perhaps TRBD1 (6 bases). The length of the CDR3 is 14 residues. V lost 6 bases, J lost 5 bases, and 15 bases lay in between. CDR1 and CDR2 from the germline V gene are SGHRS and YFSETQ.

There are a few counts of this clonotype. The chain recombines TRBV29-1 with TRBJ2-7; the match to TRBD2 covers 9 bases. The ends lost 6 bases at V and 4 bases at J; junction bases unmatched: 7. Germline CDR1 and CDR2: SQVTM and ANQGSEA. CDR3 size: 13 residues. The CDR3, as DNA: TGCAGCGTGGCATCTAGCGGGGATTACGAGCAGTACTTC. Its translation: CSVASSGDYEQYF.

This clonotype has ten or more counts. J is TRBJ1-1 and V is TRBV5-1; D is perhaps TRBD1 (6 bases). This CDR3 region has 15 residues. Germline V gene lookup returns CDR1 SGHRS and CDR2 YFSETQ. The V end lost 1 base, the J end lost 6 bases, and 16 bases lay between the germline ends. The CDR3 loop is CASSLYPTGSSEAFF. The DNA for the CDR3 is TGCGCCAGCAGCTTGTACCCGACAGGATCCTCTGAAGCTTTCTTT.

The table lists this clonotype with a few counts. The V and J genes are TRBV28 and TRBJ2-5, with D perhaps being TRBD1 or TRBD2 (6 bases each). Germline CDR1 MDHEN, CDR2 SYDVKM. The germline V and J ends were trimmed by 3 bases and 3 bases, with 11 bases remaining between them. There are 14 residues in the CDR3. The CDR3 sequence: CASSLPGGEETQYF. The CDR3 nucleotides are TGTGCCAGCAGTTTGCCCGGGGGCGAAGAGACCCAGTACTTC. The complete variable domain, with remaining parts taken from reference TRBV28 and TRBJ2-5, reads DVKVTQSSRYLVKRTGEKVFLECVQDMDHENMFWYRQDPGLGLRLIYFSYDVKMKEKGDIPEGYSVSREKKERFSLILESASTNQTSMYLCASSLPGGEETQYFGPGTRLLVL.

This clonotype was detected ten times or more. The gene calls are TRBV5-1 and TRBJ2-5; TRBD2 aligns across 11 bases. This CDR3 is 15 amino acids long. Germline-derived CDR1 and CDR2 are SGHRS and YFSETQ. Trimming took 3 bases from V and 5 from J; bases not matched to a gene: 6. CDR3 protein: CASSSGLAADETQYF. Written as DNA, the CDR3 is TGCGCCAGCAGCTCGGGACTAGCGGCTGATGAGACCCAGTACTTC.

The sample holds many counts of this clonotype. This chain links TRBV20-1 with TRBJ1-1; no clear D gene. Germline CDR1 and CDR2: DFQATT and SNEGSKA (reference sequence). CDR3 length equals 15 residues. Trimming pared 0 bases from V and 0 bases from J, leaving 11 bases between. As DNA, the CDR3 is TGCAGTGCTAGAGATCGTCTGAGGGTGAACACTGAAGCTTTCTTT. This codes for CSARDRLRVNTEAFF.

This clonotype was detected ten times or more. The chain employs TRBV7-2 and TRBJ1-6; 11 bases are shared with TRBD1. The V gene's germline CDR1 is SGHTA and CDR2 FQGNSA. CDR3 length: 14 amino acids. After removal of 4 bases from V and 10 bases from J, the junction contained 3 bases not matched to a gene. The CDR3, as DNA: TGTGCCAGCAGCTCAAGGGACAGGGGGTCACCCCTCCACTTT. Translating it yields CASSSRDRGSPLHF.

This clonotype has only a few counts. The chain is built from TRBV27 and TRBJ1-1; D may be TRBD1 (6 bases). V gave up 7 bases and J gave up 5 bases, with 14 bases separating them. CDR3 length equals 13 residues. Per the germline V gene, CDR1 is MNHEY and CDR2 is SMNVEV (reference sequence). The DNA for the CDR3 is TGTGCCAGCAATCCCAGGGGTGGTACTGAAGCTTTCTTT. Protein sequence: CASNPRGGTEAFF.

Only a few counts were recorded for this clonotype. The chain carries TRBV4-2 and TRBJ2-4; D possibly corresponds to TRBD2 (6 bases). V lost 0 bases and J lost 9, with 9 bases in between. The CDR3 consists of 13 residues. Germline V gene data show CDR1 as LGHNA and CDR2 as YNFKEQ. CDR3 sequence (DNA): TGTGCCAGCAGCCAAGATCAAGCGGGCATTCAGTACTTC. Amino acid sequence: CASSQDQAGIQYF.

The chain joins TRBV6-5 to TRBJ2-7, with 7 nucleotides matching TRBD2. Per germline, CDR1 MNHEY and CDR2 SVGAGI. The CDR3 is made up of 12 amino acids. The V gene end was trimmed by 10 bases and the J gene end by 2 bases; junction bases not matched to a gene: 5. Written as DNA, the CDR3 is TGTGCCACGCGCGGGGGAACCTACGAGCAGTACTTC. This sequence encodes CATRGGTYEQYF.

The gene calls are TRBV20-1 and TRBJ1-6; D call uncertain. This CDR3 has 13 residues. Trimming pared 3 bases from V and 0 bases from J, leaving 3 bases between. Germline V gene lookup returns CDR1 DFQATT and CDR2 SNEGSKA (reference sequence). The CDR3 bases are TGCAGTGCTAGGAGCTCCTATAATTCACCCCTCCACTTT. Residues: CSARSSYNSPLHF.

This clonotype was seen at least ten times. The genes are TRBV7-2 and TRBJ2-1; D uncertain. Trimming cost V 4 bases and J 4 bases, with 11 bases left between them. Germline CDR1 reads SGHTA; CDR2 reads FQGNSA. The CDR3 runs 14 residues. The chain's CDR3 is CASSYSQVYNEQFF. The CDR3 coding sequence is TGTGCCAGCAGCTACTCTCAGGTATACAATGAGCAGTTCTTC.

The chain has TRBV2 and TRBJ1-1; TRBD1 might be the D (6 bases). The ends were cut back, 5 bases at V and 5 bases at J, with 15 bases in the middle. This CDR3 has 14 amino acids. CDR1 is SNHLY and CDR2 is FYNNEI in the germline V gene. In DNA form, the CDR3 reads TGTGCCAGCAGTATTACAGGGCCGGTAACTGAAGCTTTCTTT. This translates into CASSITGPVTEAFF.

There are a few counts of this clonotype. This sequence joins TRBV7-9 and TRBJ2-3; 9 bases fit TRBD1. Trimming took 5 bases from V and 4 from J; bases not matched to a gene: 10. The CDR3 is 16 residues long. Per the germline V gene, CDR1 is SEHNR and CDR2 is FQNEAQ (reference sequence). The CDR3 loop reads CASSPGTGIIADTQYF. In nucleotides, the CDR3 is TGTGCCAGCAGCCCTGGGACAGGGATCATTGCAGATACGCAGTATTTT.

CDR3: CAISGTGTGVGDTQYF. CDR3 DNA sequence: TGTGCCATCAGTGGCACCGGGACAGGGGTAGGGGATACGCAGTATTTT. The rearrangement links TRBV10-3 to TRBJ2-3; 10 bases map to TRBD1. CDR3 size: 16 residues. From germline, CDR1 is ENHRY and CDR2 SYGVKD. V dropped 4 bases and J dropped 6; count of bases not matched to a gene: 10.

The J gene is TRBJ1-4, the V gene TRBV12-3 or TRBV12-4, with D perhaps TRBD1 (5 bases). This CDR3 is 13 amino acids long. Between the trimmed V and J ends, which lost 5 bases and 8 bases, there was a span of 12 bases. The CDR3 DNA follows: TGTGCCAGCAGTCCGGGACGGCGGGAAAAACTGTTTTTT. Protein sequence: CASSPGRREKLFF.

The sample holds many counts of this clonotype. The chain couples TRBV20-1 to TRBJ1-6; D might be TRBD1 (5 bases). This CDR3 has 15 residues. Between the trimmed V and J ends, which lost 1 base and 7 bases, there was a span of 14 bases. Germline V CDR1 and CDR2: DFQATT, SNEGSKA (reference sequence). This CDR3 is CSARGPNKGNSPLHF. The CDR3 DNA sequence: TGCAGTGCTAGAGGACCTAACAAGGGGAATTCACCCCTCCACTTT.

V gene TRBV5-1 combines with J gene TRBJ1-1, with D perhaps TRBD1 (5 bases). V lost 0 bases and J lost 1, with 7 bases in between. This CDR3 is built from 14 residues. Germline-derived CDR1 and CDR2 are SGHRS and YFSETQ. In DNA form, the CDR3 reads TGCGCCAGCAGCTTGGTGGACAAGAACACTGAAGCTTTCTTT. It is translated as CASSLVDKNTEAFF. The whole variable domain, filled in from reference TRBV5-1 and TRBJ1-1, reads KAGVTQTPRYLIKTRGQQVTLSCSPISGHRSVSWYQQTPGQGLQFLFEYFSETQRNKGNFPGRFSGRQFSNSRSEMNVSTLELGDSALYLCASSLVDKNTEAFFGQGTRLTVV.

The chain combines TRBV6-1 with TRBJ2-7, with 10 bases matching TRBD1. CDR3 length: 13 amino acids. With 6 bases clipped from V and 7 bases from J, the junction kept 6 bases outside the gene matches. Germline CDR1 reads MNHNS; CDR2 reads SASEGT. The CDR3 sequence is CASRRQGAGEQYF. The CDR3 nucleotides are TGTGCCAGCAGAAGACAGGGGGCGGGGGAGCAGTACTTC.

The V gene is TRBV20-1, the J gene TRBJ1-1; the D gene is possibly TRBD1 (6 bases). CDR3 length: 13 amino acids. Germline V gene sequence: CDR1 DFQATT, CDR2 SNEGSKA (reference sequence). V was trimmed by 0 bases and J by 11 bases, leaving 16 bases between them. The CDR3 spells CSARESQGSLAFF. The CDR3 nucleotides are TGCAGTGCTAGAGAATCTCAGGGGAGTTTGGCTTTCTTT.

This clonotype was recorded many times. The genes are TRBV2 and TRBJ2-3, with 7 nucleotides matching TRBD1. This CDR3 is built from 14 residues. In germline, CDR1 is SNHLY, CDR2 FYNNEI. Unmatched junction bases numbered 6, after V lost 7 bases and J lost 2 bases. CDR3 DNA: TGTGCCAGCAAAGGGACAGCCTCCACAGATACGCAGTATTTT. Encoded protein: CASKGTASTDTQYF. The full variable domain, rest sourced from reference TRBV2 and TRBJ2-3, is EPEVTQTPSHQVTQMGQEVILRCVPISNHLYFYWYRQILGQKVEFLVSFYNNEISEKSEIFDDQFSVERPDGSNFTLKIRSTKLEDSAMYFCASKGTASTDTQYFGPGTRLTVL.

The sample holds many counts of this clonotype. CDR3: CASSLGATSGITDTQYF. CDR3 bases: TGCGCCAGCAGCCTTGGAGCGACTAGCGGTATCACAGATACGCAGTATTTT. This sequence joins TRBV5-1 and TRBJ2-3; 9 nucleotides line up with TRBD2. The CDR3 sequence is 17 residues long. The germline CDR1 and CDR2 sequences are SGHRS and YFSETQ. Germline trimming cut 4 bases from V and 2 bases from J; bases unmatched to any gene: 11.

The table lists this clonotype with many counts. The chain is built from TRBV11-3 and TRBJ2-1; TRBD2 matches at 7 bases. V lost 5 bases, J lost 4 bases, and 11 bases stayed unmatched. The CDR3 has 16 amino acids. Germline-derived CDR1 and CDR2 are SGHNT and YENEEA. The CDR3 bases are TGTGCCAGCAGCCAGCAGGGTAGCGGGTCATACAATGAGCAGTTCTTC. Its protein is CASSQQGSGSYNEQFF.

This clonotype was observed at least ten times. The chain uses TRBV9 and TRBJ2-7; D is perhaps TRBD1 or TRBD2 (5 bases each). The CDR3 spans 15 residues. Germline CDR1 and CDR2: SGDLS and YYNGEE. V was clipped by 1 base and J by 6 bases, with 17 bases between them. The CDR3 bases are TGTGCCAGCAGCGTATGGGACCTCCCCTCGGGCGAGCAGTACTTC. It translates to CASSVWDLPSGEQYF. Together with reference TRBV9 and TRBJ2-7, the CDR3 gives the full variable domain: DSGVTQTPKHLITATGQRVTLRCSPRSGDLSVYWYQQSLDQGLQFLIQYYNGEERAKGNILERFSAQQFPDLHSELNLSSLELGDSALYFCASSVWDLPSGEQYFGPGTRLTVT.

This clonotype has just a few counts. V and J are TRBV29-1 and TRBJ2-2; TRBD2 might be the D (6 bases). The CDR3 is 13 residues long. Between the trimmed V and J ends, which lost 4 bases and 6 bases, there was a span of 12 bases. Germline CDR1 SQVTM, CDR2 ANQGSEA. The CDR3 DNA follows: TGCAGCGTTGGCGGGGTAGGGGCCGGGGAGCTGTTTTTT. It specifies CSVGGVGAGELFF.